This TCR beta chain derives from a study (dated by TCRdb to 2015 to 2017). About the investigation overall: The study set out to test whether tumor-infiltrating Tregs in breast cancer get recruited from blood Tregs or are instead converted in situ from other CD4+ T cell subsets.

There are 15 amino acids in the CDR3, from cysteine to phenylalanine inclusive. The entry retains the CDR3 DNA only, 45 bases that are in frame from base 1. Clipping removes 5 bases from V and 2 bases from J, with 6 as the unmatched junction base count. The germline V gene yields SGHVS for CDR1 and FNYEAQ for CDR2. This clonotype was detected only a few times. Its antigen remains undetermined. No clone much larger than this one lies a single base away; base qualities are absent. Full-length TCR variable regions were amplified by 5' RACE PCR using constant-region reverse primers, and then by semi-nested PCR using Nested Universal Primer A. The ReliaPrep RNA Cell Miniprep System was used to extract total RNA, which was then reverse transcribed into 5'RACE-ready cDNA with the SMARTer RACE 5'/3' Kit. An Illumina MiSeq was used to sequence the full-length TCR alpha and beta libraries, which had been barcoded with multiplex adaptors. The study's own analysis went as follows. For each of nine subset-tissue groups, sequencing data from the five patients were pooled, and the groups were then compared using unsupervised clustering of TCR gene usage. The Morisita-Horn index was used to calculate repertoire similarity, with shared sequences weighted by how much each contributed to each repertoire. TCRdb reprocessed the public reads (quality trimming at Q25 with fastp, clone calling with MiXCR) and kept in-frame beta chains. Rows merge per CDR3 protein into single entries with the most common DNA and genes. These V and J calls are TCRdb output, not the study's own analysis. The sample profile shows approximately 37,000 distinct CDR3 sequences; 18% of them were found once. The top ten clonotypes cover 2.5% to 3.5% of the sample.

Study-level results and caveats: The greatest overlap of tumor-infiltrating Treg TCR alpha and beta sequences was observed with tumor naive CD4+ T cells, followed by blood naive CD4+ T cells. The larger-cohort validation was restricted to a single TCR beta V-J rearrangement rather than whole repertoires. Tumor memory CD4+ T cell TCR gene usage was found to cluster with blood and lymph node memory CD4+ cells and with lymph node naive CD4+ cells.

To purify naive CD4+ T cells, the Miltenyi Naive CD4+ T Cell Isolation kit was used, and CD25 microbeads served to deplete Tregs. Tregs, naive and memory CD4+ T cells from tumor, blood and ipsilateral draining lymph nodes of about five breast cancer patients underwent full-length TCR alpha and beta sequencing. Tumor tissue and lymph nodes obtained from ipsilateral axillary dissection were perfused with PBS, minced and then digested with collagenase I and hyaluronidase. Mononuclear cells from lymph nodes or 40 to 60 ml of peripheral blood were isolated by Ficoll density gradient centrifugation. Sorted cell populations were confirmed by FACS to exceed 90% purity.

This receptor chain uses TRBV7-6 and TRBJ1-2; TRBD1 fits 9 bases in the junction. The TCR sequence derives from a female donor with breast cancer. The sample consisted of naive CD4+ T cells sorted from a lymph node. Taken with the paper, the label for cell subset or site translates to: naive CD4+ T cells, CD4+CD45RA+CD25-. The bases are TGTGCCAGCAGCCCGGGGACAGGGCGCAACTATGGCTACACCTTC. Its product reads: CASSPGTGRNYGYTF.